This TCR beta chain is from a study of OX40 agonist ivuxolimab in advanced cancers. Study details: Age averaged about 66 years (range about 20 to 79), and approximately 80% were male. In three patients, partial responses were observed, one with hepatocellular carcinoma and two with cutaneous melanoma. Prior anti-PD-1, anti-PD-L1 or anti-CTLA-4 therapy was allowed; roughly 40% had some.

The table came from immunoSEQ multiplex PCR; TCRdb's copy has only in-frame clones and leaves some out. The repertoire holds around 50,000 clones, with about 83% as singletons. The table lists this clone with a few counts. The sample in question was CD4+ or CD8+ T cells sorted from blood, obtained in a trial of the OX40 agonist ivuxolimab. The sequence was obtained from an adult with an advanced solid tumor such as melanoma, head and neck, liver or kidney cancer.

DNA for the CDR3: TGTGCCAGCAGTTCTCGACAGGGAAAAAACATTCAGTACTTC. Translation gives CASSSRQGKNIQYF. This rearrangement joins TRBV28 to TRBJ2-4; 7 bases are shared with TRBD1. V shed 4 bases, J shed 4 bases, and the junction held 4 bases outside the gene matches. Germline V gives CDR1 MDHEN, CDR2 SYDVKM. This CDR3 has 14 amino acids.